Listed below are T cell receptor beta chains from one sample, sequenced in a study of T cell responses to AZD1222 COVID-19 vaccine. Libraries were prepared by immunoSEQ multiplex PCR; TCRdb keeps only in-frame clonotypes and omits some of them. The sample includes about 160,000 clones, about 90% of them seen just once. The material was peripheral blood, obtained on day 0 of AZD1222 vaccination. These receptors originate from an adult in good health. The CDR3 runs from the conserved cysteine through the conserved F or W. The D gene is left open where the match is weak. Expanded clones are given a class, and other clones once, few, many or no size at all.

v_call: TRBV5-6; d_call: -; j_call: TRBJ2-1; clone_size: -; cdr3_length: 16; cdr3_aa: CASGTLRGWTYNEQFF; cdr3_nt: TGTGCCAGCGGCACCCTTCGCGGGTGGACCTACAATGAGCAGTTCTTC
v_call: TRBV3-1/TRBV3-2; d_call: TRBD1; j_call: TRBJ1-1; clone_size: -; cdr3_length: 17; cdr3_aa: CASSQAIPGQGLTEAFF; cdr3_nt: TGTGCCAGCAGCCAAGCTATCCCGGGACAGGGCCTCACTGAAGCTTTCTTT
v_call: TRBV5-4; d_call: -; j_call: TRBJ1-3; clone_size: -; cdr3_length: 14; cdr3_aa: CASSGQGSGNTIYF; cdr3_nt: TGTGCCAGCAGCGGGCAGGGTAGCGGAAACACCATATATTTT
v_call: TRBV4-2; d_call: -; j_call: TRBJ1-5; clone_size: -; cdr3_length: 15; cdr3_aa: CASRAEGGGNQPQHF; cdr3_nt: TGTGCCAGCAGGGCCGAGGGGGGCGGCAATCAGCCCCAGCATTTT
v_call: TRBV7-3; d_call: -; j_call: TRBJ2-3; clone_size: few; cdr3_length: 13; cdr3_aa: CASSPGATDTQYF; cdr3_nt: TGTGCCAGCAGTCCGGGGGCCACAGATACGCAGTATTTT
v_call: TRBV27; d_call: -; j_call: TRBJ1-5; clone_size: -; cdr3_length: 14; cdr3_aa: CASSLGQGHQPQHF; cdr3_nt: TGTGCCAGCAGTTTAGGGCAGGGACATCAGCCCCAGCATTTT
v_call: TRBV28; d_call: -; j_call: TRBJ1-1; clone_size: -; cdr3_length: 13; cdr3_aa: CASSLTRAGDPFF; cdr3_nt: TGTGCCAGCAGTTTAACCCGGGCAGGGGATCCTTTCTTT
v_call: TRBV27; d_call: -; j_call: TRBJ2-7; clone_size: -; cdr3_length: 19; cdr3_aa: CASSPRPWHMGGKDYEQYF; cdr3_nt: TGTGCCAGCAGTCCCCGTCCTTGGCATATGGGCGGGAAGGACTACGAGCAGTACTTC
v_call: TRBV10-3; d_call: -; j_call: TRBJ1-2; clone_size: -; cdr3_length: 10; cdr3_aa: CATQDSGYTF; cdr3_nt: TGTGCCACACAGGATTCAGGCTACACCTTC
v_call: TRBV30; d_call: -; j_call: TRBJ1-5; clone_size: once; cdr3_length: 13; cdr3_aa: CAFSQGRDQPQHF; cdr3_nt: TGTGCTTTTTCACAGGGTCGGGATCAGCCCCAGCATTTT
v_call: TRBV4-2; d_call: -; j_call: TRBJ2-5; clone_size: -; cdr3_length: 14; cdr3_aa: CASSQVADQETQYF; cdr3_nt: TGTGCCAGCAGCCAAGTTGCGGACCAAGAGACCCAGTACTTC
v_call: TRBV18; d_call: TRBD1; j_call: TRBJ1-6; clone_size: -; cdr3_length: 14; cdr3_aa: CASSPGQGNSPLHF; cdr3_nt: TGTGCCAGCTCACCGGGACAGGGGAATTCACCCCTCCACTTT
v_call: TRBV19; d_call: TRBD1; j_call: TRBJ1-5; clone_size: -; cdr3_length: 16; cdr3_aa: CASSNSYDRANQPQHF; cdr3_nt: TGTGCCAGTAGTAACTCATACGACAGGGCAAATCAGCCCCAGCATTTT
v_call: TRBV7-9; d_call: -; j_call: TRBJ2-7; clone_size: -; cdr3_length: 13; cdr3_aa: CASSLVNSYEQYF; cdr3_nt: TGTGCCAGCAGCTTAGTGAACAGCTACGAGCAGTACTTC
v_call: TRBV4-2; d_call: -; j_call: TRBJ2-7; clone_size: -; cdr3_length: 12; cdr3_aa: CASSQGGYEQYF; cdr3_nt: TGTGCCAGCAGCCAGGGGGGATACGAGCAGTACTTC
v_call: TRBV7-3; d_call: -; j_call: TRBJ2-2; clone_size: once; cdr3_length: 17; cdr3_aa: CASSLMVLVSCTGELFF; cdr3_nt: TGTGCCAGCAGCTTAATGGTGTTAGTTAGTTGCACCGGGGAGCTGTTTTTT
v_call: TRBV21-1; d_call: -; j_call: TRBJ1-2; clone_size: -; cdr3_length: 17; cdr3_aa: CASSPGMGQGANYGYTF; cdr3_nt: TGTGCCAGCAGCCCCGGAATGGGCCAGGGGGCGAACTATGGCTACACCTTC
v_call: TRBV11-3; d_call: -; j_call: TRBJ2-1; clone_size: -; cdr3_length: 12; cdr3_aa: CASSSHGGEQFF; cdr3_nt: TGTGCCAGCAGCTCTCATGGAGGTGAGCAGTTCTTC
v_call: TRBV3-1/TRBV3-2; d_call: -; j_call: TRBJ1-1; clone_size: -; cdr3_length: 17; cdr3_aa: CASSHPSSEQINTEAFF; cdr3_nt: TGTGCCAGCAGCCACCCCTCCTCTGAGCAGATCAACACTGAAGCTTTCTTT
v_call: TRBV24-1; d_call: -; j_call: TRBJ1-3; clone_size: -; cdr3_length: 13; cdr3_aa: CATSAPGGNTIYF; cdr3_nt: TGTGCCACCAGTGCCCCTGGAGGAAACACCATATATTTT
v_call: TRBV7-9; d_call: TRBD1; j_call: TRBJ1-5; clone_size: -; cdr3_length: 14; cdr3_aa: CASSSGQGDQPQHF; cdr3_nt: TGTGCCAGCAGCTCGGGACAGGGTGATCAGCCCCAGCATTTT
v_call: TRBV5-6; d_call: TRBD1; j_call: TRBJ1-5; clone_size: -; cdr3_length: 16; cdr3_aa: CASSFSQGASNQPQHF; cdr3_nt: TGTGCCAGCAGCTTCTCCCAGGGGGCTAGCAATCAGCCCCAGCATTTT
v_call: TRBV7-9; d_call: -; j_call: TRBJ2-4; clone_size: once; cdr3_length: 16; cdr3_aa: CASSLVVGRAKNIQYF; cdr3_nt: TGTGCCAGCAGCTTAGTAGTGGGGCGAGCCAAAAACATTCAGTACTTC
v_call: TRBV2; d_call: TRBD1; j_call: TRBJ2-7; clone_size: -; cdr3_length: 16; cdr3_aa: CASSELGTGIAYEQYF; cdr3_nt: TGTGCCAGCAGTGAATTGGGGACAGGGATCGCCTACGAGCAGTACTTC
v_call: TRBV5-1; d_call: -; j_call: TRBJ2-3; clone_size: -; cdr3_length: 15; cdr3_aa: CASSWLQGDTDTQYF; cdr3_nt: TGCGCCAGCAGCTGGCTACAGGGAGACACAGATACGCAGTATTTT
v_call: TRBV7-3; d_call: TRBD2; j_call: TRBJ2-2; clone_size: -; cdr3_length: 14; cdr3_aa: CASSSGTTPGELFF; cdr3_nt: TGTGCCAGCAGCTCCGGGACTACCCCCGGGGAGCTGTTTTTT
v_call: TRBV3-1/TRBV3-2; d_call: -; j_call: TRBJ2-1; clone_size: few; cdr3_length: 16; cdr3_aa: CASSQRSSGSYNEQFF; cdr3_nt: TGTGCCAGCAGCCAACGGTCTTCGGGATCCTACAATGAGCAGTTCTTC
v_call: TRBV5-4; d_call: -; j_call: TRBJ1-2; clone_size: -; cdr3_length: 12; cdr3_aa: CASSLNRVGYTF; cdr3_nt: TGTGCCAGCAGCTTGAACAGGGTTGGCTACACCTTC
v_call: TRBV28; d_call: TRBD1; j_call: TRBJ1-2; clone_size: once; cdr3_length: 14; cdr3_aa: CASSRQGASYGYTF; cdr3_nt: TGTGCCAGCAGCCGACAGGGGGCGAGCTATGGCTACACCTTC
v_call: TRBV9; d_call: TRBD2; j_call: TRBJ2-1; clone_size: -; cdr3_length: 17; cdr3_aa: CASSVAPSGDLSNEQFF; cdr3_nt: TGTGCCAGCAGCGTGGCTCCCAGCGGGGATCTTAGCAATGAGCAGTTCTTC
v_call: TRBV7-2; d_call: -; j_call: TRBJ1-3; clone_size: -; cdr3_length: 14; cdr3_aa: CASSARVSGNTIYF; cdr3_nt: TGTGCCAGCAGCGCCAGGGTCTCTGGAAACACCATATATTTT
v_call: TRBV7-8; d_call: TRBD1; j_call: TRBJ1-5; clone_size: once; cdr3_length: 16; cdr3_aa: CASSGQGFAPGQPQHF; cdr3_nt: TGTGCCAGCAGCGGACAGGGGTTCGCGCCTGGTCAGCCCCAGCATTTT
v_call: TRBV19; d_call: TRBD1; j_call: TRBJ1-2; clone_size: -; cdr3_length: 13; cdr3_aa: CASRIDRVNGYTF; cdr3_nt: TGTGCCAGTAGGATAGACAGGGTAAATGGCTACACCTTC
v_call: TRBV7-3; d_call: TRBD2; j_call: TRBJ2-2; clone_size: -; cdr3_length: 13; cdr3_aa: CASSPWEGGELFF; cdr3_nt: TGTGCCAGCAGCCCATGGGAGGGCGGGGAGCTGTTTTTT
v_call: TRBV27; d_call: -; j_call: TRBJ2-2; clone_size: -; cdr3_length: 13; cdr3_aa: CASSSQGVGELFF; cdr3_nt: TGTGCCAGCAGTTCTCAGGGTGTCGGGGAGCTGTTTTTT
v_call: TRBV4-3; d_call: -; j_call: TRBJ1-2; clone_size: -; cdr3_length: 16; cdr3_aa: CASSQEGRGQSDGYTF; cdr3_nt: TGCGCCAGCAGCCAAGAAGGCAGGGGACAATCGGATGGCTACACCTTC
v_call: TRBV4-1; d_call: TRBD1; j_call: TRBJ1-1; clone_size: -; cdr3_length: 18; cdr3_aa: CASSQVGGQGGQGTEAFF; cdr3_nt: TGCGCCAGCAGCCAAGTTGGTGGACAGGGGGGGCAGGGCACTGAAGCTTTCTTT
v_call: TRBV6-1; d_call: TRBD2; j_call: TRBJ2-7; clone_size: -; cdr3_length: 15; cdr3_aa: CASSEPAGASYEQYF; cdr3_nt: TGTGCCAGCAGTGAACCAGCGGGGGCCTCCTACGAGCAGTACTTC
v_call: TRBV9; d_call: TRBD2; j_call: TRBJ2-2; clone_size: -; cdr3_length: 20; cdr3_aa: CASSVGLRLAGGLSPGELFF; cdr3_nt: TGTGCCAGCAGCGTAGGACTGAGACTAGCGGGAGGGCTTTCCCCCGGGGAGCTGTTTTTT
v_call: TRBV9; d_call: -; j_call: TRBJ1-2; clone_size: -; cdr3_length: 14; cdr3_aa: CASSVAATVEGYTF; cdr3_nt: TGTGCCAGCAGCGTAGCTGCGACAGTGGAGGGCTACACCTTC
v_call: TRBV5-1; d_call: -; j_call: TRBJ2-3; clone_size: -; cdr3_length: 14; cdr3_aa: CASSLVTSTDTQYF; cdr3_nt: TGCGCCAGCAGCTTGGTAACAAGCACAGATACGCAGTATTTT
v_call: TRBV7-9; d_call: -; j_call: TRBJ1-1; clone_size: -; cdr3_length: 12; cdr3_aa: CASSRDAAEAFF; cdr3_nt: TGTGCCAGCAGCAGGGACGCTGCTGAAGCTTTCTTT
v_call: TRBV7-9; d_call: TRBD1; j_call: TRBJ1-1; clone_size: -; cdr3_length: 14; cdr3_aa: CASSMDRVVTEAFF; cdr3_nt: TGTGCCAGCAGCATGGACAGGGTAGTCACTGAAGCTTTCTTT
v_call: TRBV5-1; d_call: -; j_call: TRBJ1-1; clone_size: -; cdr3_length: 15; cdr3_aa: CASSLASGQNTEAFF; cdr3_nt: TGCGCCAGCAGCTTGGCGTCGGGACAGAACACTGAAGCTTTCTTT
v_call: TRBV28; d_call: TRBD1; j_call: TRBJ2-1; clone_size: few; cdr3_length: 15; cdr3_aa: CASSLGTGGFNEQFF; cdr3_nt: TGTGCCAGCAGTTTGGGGACAGGGGGCTTTAATGAGCAGTTCTTC
v_call: TRBV19; d_call: -; j_call: TRBJ1-1; clone_size: -; cdr3_length: 12; cdr3_aa: CASSPRDSRAFF; cdr3_nt: TGTGCCAGTAGTCCGCGGGACTCGCGTGCTTTCTTT
v_call: TRBV5-1; d_call: TRBD1; j_call: TRBJ1-1; clone_size: -; cdr3_length: 13; cdr3_aa: CASSTGVSTEAFF; cdr3_nt: TGCGCCAGCAGCACAGGGGTGAGCACTGAAGCTTTCTTT
v_call: TRBV6-2/TRBV6-3; d_call: -; j_call: TRBJ1-1; clone_size: -; cdr3_length: 18; cdr3_aa: CASSYGGRGSHMNTEAFF; cdr3_nt: TGTGCCAGCAGTTACGGAGGGAGGGGGTCTCATATGAACACTGAAGCTTTCTTT
v_call: TRBV18; d_call: TRBD2; j_call: TRBJ2-7; clone_size: -; cdr3_length: 14; cdr3_aa: CASSPPTRGGEQYF; cdr3_nt: TGTGCCAGCTCACCCCCAACTCGGGGGGGCGAGCAGTACTTC
v_call: TRBV28; d_call: TRBD1; j_call: TRBJ1-1; clone_size: -; cdr3_length: 16; cdr3_aa: CASSQLGQGTNTEAFF; cdr3_nt: TGTGCCAGCAGTCAGCTCGGACAGGGGACGAACACTGAAGCTTTCTTT
v_call: TRBV6-2/TRBV6-3; d_call: -; j_call: TRBJ1-1; clone_size: -; cdr3_length: 13; cdr3_aa: CASSYAENTEAFF; cdr3_nt: TGTGCCAGCAGTTACGCGGAGAACACTGAAGCTTTCTTT
v_call: TRBV5-6; d_call: TRBD1; j_call: TRBJ1-2; clone_size: few; cdr3_length: 14; cdr3_aa: CASSFLGQLYGYTF; cdr3_nt: TGTGCCAGCAGCTTCCTGGGACAGCTATATGGCTACACCTTC
v_call: TRBV19; d_call: -; j_call: TRBJ1-1; clone_size: -; cdr3_length: 15; cdr3_aa: CASTSIPTSYTEAFF; cdr3_nt: TGTGCCAGTACTTCGATTCCTACCTCATACACTGAAGCTTTCTTT
v_call: TRBV27; d_call: -; j_call: TRBJ2-4; clone_size: -; cdr3_length: 14; cdr3_aa: CASSLKPSRDIQYF; cdr3_nt: TGTGCCAGCAGTTTAAAACCCAGCAGGGACATTCAGTACTTC
v_call: TRBV27; d_call: TRBD2; j_call: TRBJ2-1; clone_size: -; cdr3_length: 15; cdr3_aa: CASREASGPYNEQFF; cdr3_nt: TGTGCCAGCAGAGAGGCTAGCGGGCCCTACAATGAGCAGTTCTTC
v_call: TRBV7-5; d_call: -; j_call: TRBJ1-5; clone_size: once; cdr3_length: 16; cdr3_aa: CARSRLTGLCRKPQHF; cdr3_nt: TGTGCCAGAAGCCGATTGACAGGACTCTGTCGTAAGCCCCAGCATTTT
v_call: TRBV3-1/TRBV3-2; d_call: -; j_call: TRBJ2-2; clone_size: -; cdr3_length: 13; cdr3_aa: CASSHVRTGELFF; cdr3_nt: TGTGCCAGCAGCCACGTTCGCACCGGGGAGCTGTTTTTT